These 18 T cell receptor beta chains came from one sample sequenced in a study of immune evolution from preneoplasia to lung adenocarcinoma. Method: immunoSEQ multiplex PCR; TCRdb's copy keeps in-frame clones and lacks some. The profile shows about 9,900 clones, 70% to 90% of them singletons. Material: FFPE invasive lung adenocarcinoma tissue. These receptors all stem from a person aged 70 to 85 with invasive lung adenocarcinoma. Some clones in this sample may be carry-over from other donors' samples.

J is TRBJ2-5 and V is TRBV5-1; TRBD1 is a possible D gene (6 bases). The CDR3 is 13 residues long. The germline V gene has CDR1 SGHRS and CDR2 YFSETQ. V was shortened by 5 bases and J by 2 bases, with 10 bases between the two germline ends. CDR3 sequence (DNA): TGCGCCAGCAGACAGGACAGACAAGAGACCCAGTACTTC. This gives the protein CASRQDRQETQYF.

The CDR3: CASIKGAGDEQYF. The DNA for the CDR3 is TGTGCCAGCATTAAGGGGGCTGGGGACGAGCAGTACTTC. V is TRBV28 and J is TRBJ2-7; TRBD1 matches 7 bases. Germline CDR1 reads MDHEN; CDR2 reads SYDVKM. The CDR3 spans 13 residues. J lost 5 bases, V lost 7 bases, and 8 bases had no gene match. Supplemented by reference TRBV28 and TRBJ2-7, the full variable domain reads DVKVTQSSRYLVKRTGEKVFLECVQDMDHENMFWYRQDPGLGLRLIYFSYDVKMKEKGDIPEGYSVSREKKERFSLILESASTNQTSMYLCASIKGAGDEQYFGPGTRLTVT.

The rearrangement uses TRBV9 and TRBJ2-5; 7 bases are a match to TRBD1. The CDR3 sequence is 16 residues long. Germline lookup yields CDR1 SGDLS and CDR2 YYNGEE. V shed 0 bases, J shed 4 bases, and the junction held 9 bases outside the gene matches. This chain's CDR3 is CASSVDLTGPGETQYF. The CDR3 nucleotides are TGTGCCAGCAGCGTAGATTTGACAGGGCCGGGAGAGACCCAGTACTTC.

This chain uses TRBV5-1 with TRBJ1-1, with 9 bases aligning to TRBD1. J gave up 1 base and V 4 bases, and 5 bases lay outside the gene matches. The germline CDR1 and CDR2 sequences are SGHRS and YFSETQ. This CDR3 comprises 15 residues. The CDR3 region is CASSITGGSNTEAFF. In nucleotides, the CDR3 is TGCGCCAGCAGCATAACAGGGGGCTCGAACACTGAAGCTTTCTTT.

The rearrangement joins TRBV15 to TRBJ1-2; D not resolved. V was cut by 0 bases and J by 6 bases, with 11 bases left in between. Germline lookup yields CDR1 LNHNV and CDR2 YYDKDF (reference sequence). The length of the CDR3 is 14 residues. CDR3 in DNA: TGTGCCACCAGCAGAGACCGGTCGGTGGATGGCTACACCTTC. Translating gives CATSRDRSVDGYTF.

The chain joins TRBV7-9 to TRBJ2-7; D not certain. Germline V gives CDR1 SEHNR, CDR2 FQNEAQ (reference sequence). The germline V and J ends were trimmed by 1 base and 6 bases, with 4 bases remaining between them. The CDR3 contains 11 residues. This CDR3 is CASSLDAEQYF. The CDR3 DNA reads as TGTGCCAGCAGCTTAGATGCCGAGCAGTACTTC.

CDR3 in DNA: TGTGCCAGCTCACTCAACTCCCGAGGGACACCCCCGGTAAACATTCAGTACTTC. This gives the protein CASSLNSRGTPPVNIQYF. The rearrangement links TRBV18 to TRBJ2-4; a possible D gene is TRBD1 (6 bases). Trimming stripped 4 bases from V and 6 bases from J, with 25 bases between. The CDR3 runs 18 residues. Germline V gene sequence: CDR1 KGHSH, CDR2 LQKENI.

This rearrangement joins TRBV9 to TRBJ1-2; the match to TRBD1 covers 7 bases. Trimming removed 0 bases from V and 4 bases from J; junction bases left unmatched: 9. CDR3 length equals 16 residues. CDR1 and CDR2 from the germline V gene are SGDLS and YYNGEE. This CDR3 is CASSVDPTGSAYGYTF. In nucleotides, the CDR3 is TGTGCCAGCAGCGTAGACCCGACAGGGAGTGCCTATGGCTACACCTTC.

This chain uses TRBV11-2 with TRBJ1-5; TRBD1 agrees at 7 bases. The V and J ends lost 3 bases and 5 bases, in that order; junction bases with no gene match: 7. Germline CDR1 and CDR2: SGHAT and FQNNGV. The CDR3 totals 15 residues. DNA of the CDR3: TGTGCCAGCAGCTTCGGCGGGACAGCGGATCAGCCCCAGCATTTT. Its protein is CASSFGGTADQPQHF. Full variable domain (rest looked up from reference TRBV11-2 and TRBJ1-5): EAGVAQSPRYKIIEKRQSVAFWCNPISGHATLYWYQQILGQGPKLLIQFQNNGVVDDSQLPKDRFSAERLKGVDSTLKIQPAKLEDSAVYLCASSFGGTADQPQHFGDGTRLSIL.

This clone has only one observation. CDR3 sequence reads: CASSWRGYGYTF. The CDR3 DNA is TGTGCCAGCAGTTGGAGGGGATACGGCTACACCTTC. The chain uses TRBV7-2 and TRBJ1-2; D possibly corresponds to TRBD1 (5 bases). The CDR3 is 12 amino acids. Per germline, CDR1 SGHTA and CDR2 FQGNSA. V lost 6 bases and J 8 bases, leaving 13 bases between the germline ends.

V and J are TRBV5-8 and TRBJ1-5, with D perhaps matching TRBD1 (5 bases). Trimming took off 1 base at V and 4 bases at J, with 12 bases between the two ends. The CDR3 covers 15 residues. Germline CDR1 SGHTS, CDR2 YDEGEE. In nucleotides, the CDR3 is TGTGCCAGCAGCTTGTCAGGGAGTAGGAATCAGCCCCAGCATTTT. This sequence encodes CASSLSGSRNQPQHF.

The chain links TRBV5-8 to TRBJ1-3, with D hard to call. The CDR3 contains 15 residues. Deletions cut 2 bases from V and 0 bases from J, with 9 bases between. Germline V lookup: CDR1 SGHTS, CDR2 YDEGEE. This CDR3 is CASSFTRDSGNTIYF. The CDR3 nucleotides read TGTGCCAGCAGCTTCACCCGGGACTCTGGAAACACCATATATTTT.

This rearrangement joins TRBV4-1 to TRBJ1-4, with no clear D. The ends were cut back, 0 bases at V and 8 bases at J, with 10 bases in the middle. The CDR3 is 14 amino acids. Looked up from germline, CDR1 is MGHRA and CDR2 is YSYEKL. The chain's CDR3 is CASSQDVTVEKLFF. The CDR3 DNA reads as TGCGCCAGCAGCCAAGATGTTACGGTAGAAAAACTGTTTTTT.

The J gene is TRBJ2-1, the V gene TRBV18, with a weak D call TRBD1 (5 bases). The germline V and J ends were trimmed by 4 bases and 0 bases, with 7 bases remaining between them. The CDR3 is made up of 14 amino acids. CDR1 and CDR2 (germline): KGHSH, LQKENI. For the CDR3, the DNA is TGTGCCAGCTCACTAGGGGTCTCCTACAATGAGCAGTTCTTC. This codes for CASSLGVSYNEQFF.

This clone has only one observation. V usage is TRBV7-9 and J usage is TRBJ2-5; no clear D. Germline CDR1 is SEHNR and CDR2 is FQNEAQ (reference sequence). Trimming removed 5 bases from V and 5 bases from J, with 12 bases in between. The CDR3 consists of 13 residues. Written as DNA, the CDR3 is TGTGCCAGCAGCCGTCCTAAGATCGAGACCCAGTACTTC. It translates to CASSRPKIETQYF.

J is TRBJ1-1 and V is TRBV29-1; a possible D gene is TRBD1 (6 bases). CDR3 length: 13 amino acids. CDR1 is SQVTM and CDR2 is ANQGSEA in the germline V gene. Trimming left V 7 bases short and J 1 base short, with 13 bases between. CDR3: CSAQTGSNTEAFF. The CDR3 nucleotides are TGCAGCGCCCAGACAGGTTCGAACACTGAAGCTTTCTTT.

This clone was observed once. The J gene is TRBJ2-7, the V gene TRBV29-1, with 10 bases that match TRBD1. The germline gives CDR1 SQVTM, CDR2 ANQGSEA. The CDR3 is 13 amino acids. Losses at the gene ends were 0 bases for V and 7 bases for J; bases not matched to a gene: 3. CDR3 sequence reads: CSVEETGGYEQYF. CDR3 nucleotide sequence: TGCAGCGTTGAAGAGACAGGGGGCTATGAGCAGTACTTC.

The chain couples TRBV4-1 to TRBJ2-7; no reliable D call. The CDR3 is 14 amino acids. CDR1 and CDR2 from the germline V gene are MGHRA and YSYEKL. Between the trimmed V and J ends, which lost 0 bases and 3 bases, there was a span of 9 bases. CDR3 DNA sequence: TGCGCCAGCAGCCAAGATCAGACCGTCTACGAGCAGTACTTC. Translating gives CASSQDQTVYEQYF.